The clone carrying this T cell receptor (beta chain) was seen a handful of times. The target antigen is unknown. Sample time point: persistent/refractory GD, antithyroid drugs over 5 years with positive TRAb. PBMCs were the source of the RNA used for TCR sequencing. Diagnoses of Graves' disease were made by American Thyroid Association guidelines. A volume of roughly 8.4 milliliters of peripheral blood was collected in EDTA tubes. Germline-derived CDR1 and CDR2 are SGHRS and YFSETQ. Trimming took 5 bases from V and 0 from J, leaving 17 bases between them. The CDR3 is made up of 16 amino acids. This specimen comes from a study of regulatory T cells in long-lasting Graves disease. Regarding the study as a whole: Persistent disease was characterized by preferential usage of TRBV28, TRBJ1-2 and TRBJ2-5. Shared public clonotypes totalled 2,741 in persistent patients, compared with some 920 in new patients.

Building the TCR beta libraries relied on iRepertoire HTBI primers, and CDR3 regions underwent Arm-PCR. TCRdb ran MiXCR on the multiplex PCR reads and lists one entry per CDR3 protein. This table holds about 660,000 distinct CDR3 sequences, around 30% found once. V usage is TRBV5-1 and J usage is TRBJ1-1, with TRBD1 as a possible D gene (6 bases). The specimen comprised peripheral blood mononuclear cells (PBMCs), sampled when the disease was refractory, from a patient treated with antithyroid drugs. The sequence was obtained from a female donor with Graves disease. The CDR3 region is CASSLVTGTMNTEAFF. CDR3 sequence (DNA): TGCGCCAGCAGTCTTGTAACAGGGACAATGAACACTGAAGCTTTCTTT.